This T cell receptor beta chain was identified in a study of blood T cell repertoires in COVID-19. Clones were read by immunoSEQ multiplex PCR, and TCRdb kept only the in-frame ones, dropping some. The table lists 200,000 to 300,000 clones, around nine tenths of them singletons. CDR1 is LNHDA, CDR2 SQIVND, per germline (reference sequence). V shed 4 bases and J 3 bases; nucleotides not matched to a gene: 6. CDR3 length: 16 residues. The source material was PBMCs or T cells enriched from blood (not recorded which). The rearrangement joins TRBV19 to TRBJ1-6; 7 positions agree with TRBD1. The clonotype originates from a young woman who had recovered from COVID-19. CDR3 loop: CASSTSTGIYNSPLHF. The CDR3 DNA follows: TGTGCCAGTAGTACCTCGACAGGGATCTATAATTCACCCCTCCACTTT.